This T cell receptor beta chain was found in a study of cytomegalovirus exposure and HLA in healthy donors. CDR3 length: 13 amino acids. V lost 6 bases, J lost 7 bases, and 15 bases lay in between. Per germline, CDR1 MNHNY and CDR2 SVGAGI (reference sequence). Study-wide results and limits: In terms of immune exposure information, only CMV serostatus was available.

The PCR contained 60 Vbeta and 13 Jbeta primers. The table came from immunoSEQ multiplex PCR; TCRdb's copy has only in-frame clones and leaves some out. There are some 130,000 clones in the sample; roughly 80% occur only once, and 2% to 2.5% lies in the top ten. A remark on this clone: Its cognate antigen is unknown.

The clonotype originates from a man younger than 40 in good health and CMV-seronegative. V gene TRBV6-6 combines with J gene TRBJ1-2; tentative D call: TRBD1 (6 bases). The sequenced sample was PBMCs. The CDR3, as DNA: TGTGCCAGCAGCTATACAGGGCGGAGTGGCTACACCTTC. It translates to CASSYTGRSGYTF.